This T cell receptor (beta chain) came from a study of cytomegalovirus exposure and HLA in healthy donors. Study-level findings and limits: TCR beta chain V- and J-gene trimming was linked, in a later analysis, to a missense variant in DCLRE1C.

Use of 60 Vbeta and 13 Jbeta primers characterized the PCR. Measured with immunoSEQ multiplex PCR; TCRdb has only the in-frame clones, and not every one. The table has 150,000 to 200,000 clones, about 85% seen once. Comments on this clone: Its antigen is not identified.

This CDR3 region has 14 residues. Germline V gene sequence: CDR1 MDHEN, CDR2 SYDVKM. V shed 5 bases, J shed 7 bases, and the junction held 7 bases outside the gene matches. The chain combines TRBV28 with TRBJ2-1; the match to TRBD2 covers 8 bases. Sequencing was done on a sample of PBMCs. This receptor was taken from a boy aged 2 to 10 in good health and CMV-seronegative. The chain's CDR3 is CASSPPGGPNEQFF. CDR3 coding DNA: TGTGCCAGCAGTCCACCGGGGGGGCCGAATGAGCAGTTCTTC. Full variable domain (rest looked up from reference TRBV28 and TRBJ2-1): DVKVTQSSRYLVKRTGEKVFLECVQDMDHENMFWYRQDPGLGLRLIYFSYDVKMKEKGDIPEGYSVSREKKERFSLILESASTNQTSMYLCASSPPGGPNEQFFGPGTRLTVL.